A selection of T cell receptor beta chains follows, all from one sample in a study of cytomegalovirus exposure and HLA in healthy donors. TCRdb's copy holds only in-frame clones and misses some; the assay was immunoSEQ multiplex PCR. The data show about 140,000 clones, with over 75% seen just once and under 5.5% held by the top ten. Sequencing used PBMCs. These receptors were obtained from a man aged 30 to 45 in good health. Each CDR3 is given with its conserved first and last residue. Each record gives: D gene, V gene, J gene, clone size, CDR3 DNA, CDR3 protein. The D gene is left open where the match is weak. Size is stated for part of the rows, as once, few or many counts, or as a class when the clone is expanded.

d_call: -; v_call: TRBV5-8; j_call: TRBJ1-5; clone_size: -; cdr3_nt: TGTGCCAGCAGCTTGCCTCCGCCCCAGCATTTT; cdr3_aa: CASSLPPPQHF
d_call: TRBD2; v_call: TRBV5-5; j_call: TRBJ2-7; clone_size: few; cdr3_nt: TGTGCCAGCAGCTTGGAAGACCCTGGACTAGCGGGCTACTACGAGCAGTACTTC; cdr3_aa: CASSLEDPGLAGYYEQYF
d_call: -; v_call: TRBV5-1; j_call: TRBJ2-2; clone_size: -; cdr3_nt: TGCGCCAGCAGCTTGGTAGTCTCCGGGGAGCTGTTTTTT; cdr3_aa: CASSLVVSGELFF
d_call: TRBD1; v_call: TRBV27; j_call: TRBJ1-5; clone_size: -; cdr3_nt: TGTGCCAGCAGTTACCTGGGGGACAGGGTATATTGGCCCCAGCATTTT; cdr3_aa: CASSYLGDRVYWPQHF
d_call: -; v_call: TRBV9; j_call: TRBJ2-1; clone_size: -; cdr3_nt: TGTGCCAGCAGCAAGGCCGGGAGCTCCTACAATGAGCAGTTCTTC; cdr3_aa: CASSKAGSSYNEQFF
d_call: TRBD2; v_call: TRBV9; j_call: TRBJ2-1; clone_size: few; cdr3_nt: TGTGCCAGCAGCGTAGGAGTGATAGCGGGAGTTGTCGATGAGCAGTTCTTC; cdr3_aa: CASSVGVIAGVVDEQFF
d_call: TRBD2; v_call: TRBV5-1; j_call: TRBJ2-7; clone_size: -; cdr3_nt: TGCGCCAGCAGCTTGGGTCTAGCGGGAACCGAGCAGTACTTC; cdr3_aa: CASSLGLAGTEQYF
d_call: TRBD1; v_call: TRBV5-1; j_call: TRBJ2-3; clone_size: once; cdr3_nt: TGCGCCAGCTTCGTGTCCCCATCAGGGGGTGAAGATACGCAGTATTTT; cdr3_aa: CASFVSPSGGEDTQYF
d_call: TRBD2; v_call: TRBV5-4; j_call: TRBJ2-1; clone_size: -; cdr3_nt: TGTGCCAGCAGCTCGGGGACTATCCACAATGAGCAGTTCTTC; cdr3_aa: CASSSGTIHNEQFF
d_call: -; v_call: TRBV6-4; j_call: TRBJ1-1; clone_size: -; cdr3_nt: TGTGCCAGCAGCGCGAACAGGAACACTGAAGCTTTCTTT; cdr3_aa: CASSANRNTEAFF
d_call: -; v_call: TRBV28; j_call: TRBJ2-5; clone_size: -; cdr3_nt: TGTGCCAGCAGTCTTGGACAGCTAAAATTAGAAGAGACCCAGTACTTC; cdr3_aa: CASSLGQLKLEETQYF
d_call: -; v_call: TRBV29-1; j_call: TRBJ2-7; clone_size: -; cdr3_nt: TGCAGCGTCAGGAATTGGGAGTACTCCTACGAGCAGTACTTC; cdr3_aa: CSVRNWEYSYEQYF
d_call: TRBD2; v_call: TRBV30; j_call: TRBJ2-1; clone_size: once; cdr3_nt: TGTGCCTGGATCCTACTAGCGGGCCACTCCTACAATGAGCAGTTCTTC; cdr3_aa: CAWILLAGHSYNEQFF
d_call: -; v_call: TRBV6-5; j_call: TRBJ2-1; clone_size: -; cdr3_nt: TGTGCCAGCGGCCATGGTGGTCTCTACAATGAGCAGTTCTTC; cdr3_aa: CASGHGGLYNEQFF
d_call: -; v_call: TRBV5-4; j_call: TRBJ1-2; clone_size: -; cdr3_nt: TGTGCCAGCAGCTTCCGGGTCTATGGCTACACCTTC; cdr3_aa: CASSFRVYGYTF
d_call: TRBD2; v_call: TRBV6-5; j_call: TRBJ2-2; clone_size: -; cdr3_nt: TGTGCCAGCAGGGCTCGGGAGGGCCGGGCCGGGGAGCTGTTTTTT; cdr3_aa: CASRAREGRAGELFF
d_call: -; v_call: TRBV7-9; j_call: TRBJ2-5; clone_size: once; cdr3_nt: TGTGCCAGCAGCTTAGATGGGCGAGAGACCCAGTACTTC; cdr3_aa: CASSLDGRETQYF
d_call: TRBD1; v_call: TRBV6-5; j_call: TRBJ1-1; clone_size: -; cdr3_nt: TGTGCCAGCAGTTACGGGGACAGGGCCAACACTGAAGCTTTCTTT; cdr3_aa: CASSYGDRANTEAFF
d_call: -; v_call: TRBV5-8; j_call: TRBJ2-7; clone_size: -; cdr3_nt: TGTGCCAGCAGCTTGACCAGTTCCTACGAGCAGTACTTC; cdr3_aa: CASSLTSSYEQYF
d_call: TRBD1; v_call: TRBV19; j_call: TRBJ1-4; clone_size: -; cdr3_nt: TGTGCCAGTACCCGACAGGGTCTAGCAACTAATGAAAAACTGTTTTTT; cdr3_aa: CASTRQGLATNEKLFF
d_call: TRBD1; v_call: TRBV27; j_call: TRBJ2-7; clone_size: -; cdr3_nt: TGTGCCAGCAGTTTAGGGGACAGGGGTGATTACGAGCAGTACTTC; cdr3_aa: CASSLGDRGDYEQYF
d_call: -; v_call: TRBV6-1; j_call: TRBJ1-1; clone_size: -; cdr3_nt: TGTGCCAGCAGTGCACAGTTCGGCCGCACTGAAGCTTTCTTT; cdr3_aa: CASSAQFGRTEAFF
d_call: TRBD2; v_call: TRBV9; j_call: TRBJ2-3; clone_size: -; cdr3_nt: TGTGCCAGCTCCACTAGCGGGAGGTCTGGAGATACGCAGTATTTT; cdr3_aa: CASSTSGRSGDTQYF
d_call: TRBD1; v_call: TRBV10-3; j_call: TRBJ2-7; clone_size: -; cdr3_nt: TGTGCCATCAGGCAGGGGGCAACCTACGAGCGGTACTTC; cdr3_aa: CAIRQGATYERYF
d_call: -; v_call: TRBV18; j_call: TRBJ2-3; clone_size: -; cdr3_nt: TGTGCCAGCTCGTTCAGGCCGGGGGACACAGATACGCAGTATTTT; cdr3_aa: CASSFRPGDTDTQYF
d_call: TRBD2; v_call: TRBV9; j_call: TRBJ2-1; clone_size: -; cdr3_nt: TGTGCCAGCAGCGCCCCTAGCGGTCCCTACAATGAGCAGTTCTTC; cdr3_aa: CASSAPSGPYNEQFF
d_call: TRBD1; v_call: TRBV5-1; j_call: TRBJ1-2; clone_size: -; cdr3_nt: TGCGCCAGCAGCTTGGCCTGGACAGGGAACTATGGCTACACCTTC; cdr3_aa: CASSLAWTGNYGYTF
d_call: TRBD1; v_call: TRBV5-1; j_call: TRBJ2-3; clone_size: -; cdr3_nt: TGCGCCAGCAGCTTGGAGGGGGCGACAGATACGCAGTATTTT; cdr3_aa: CASSLEGATDTQYF
d_call: -; v_call: TRBV6-5; j_call: TRBJ2-7; clone_size: -; cdr3_nt: TGTGCCAGCGGTGGGGGGTTCCCCCACGAGCAGTACTTC; cdr3_aa: CASGGGFPHEQYF
d_call: TRBD1; v_call: TRBV25-1; j_call: TRBJ1-1; clone_size: many; cdr3_nt: TGTGCCAGCAGTGATATGGCGGGACAGGGGAAGGCCACTGAAGCTTTCTTT; cdr3_aa: CASSDMAGQGKATEAFF
d_call: TRBD1; v_call: TRBV5-6; j_call: TRBJ2-7; clone_size: -; cdr3_nt: TGTGCCAGCAGGAGGACAGGGGACCCCTACGAGCAGTACTTC; cdr3_aa: CASRRTGDPYEQYF
d_call: TRBD1; v_call: TRBV5-6; j_call: TRBJ1-2; clone_size: -; cdr3_nt: TGTGCCAGCAGCGGATCAAGACAGGGGGATGGCTACACCTTC; cdr3_aa: CASSGSRQGDGYTF
d_call: -; v_call: TRBV21-1; j_call: TRBJ2-6; clone_size: -; cdr3_nt: TGTGCCAGCAGCGAGAGATCTGGGGCCAACGTCCTGACTTTC; cdr3_aa: CASSERSGANVLTF
d_call: -; v_call: TRBV7-6; j_call: TRBJ1-4; clone_size: -; cdr3_nt: TGTGCCAGCAGCTTAGCCCGGGTTAATGAAAAACTGTTTTTT; cdr3_aa: CASSLARVNEKLFF
d_call: -; v_call: TRBV28; j_call: TRBJ2-7; clone_size: -; cdr3_nt: TGTGCCAGCAGTTTATTCTACGAGCAGTACTTC; cdr3_aa: CASSLFYEQYF
d_call: TRBD2; v_call: TRBV2; j_call: TRBJ2-1; clone_size: -; cdr3_nt: TGTGCCAGCATTCGGAGGGAGGGCCGATATGAGCAGTTCTTC; cdr3_aa: CASIRREGRYEQFF
d_call: TRBD1; v_call: TRBV28; j_call: TRBJ2-3; clone_size: -; cdr3_nt: TGTGCCAGCAGTCCGGGACAGGCACACACAGATACGCAGTATTTT; cdr3_aa: CASSPGQAHTDTQYF
d_call: TRBD2; v_call: TRBV7-7; j_call: TRBJ2-2; clone_size: -; cdr3_nt: TGTGCCAGCAGCTCCTTACTAGCGGGGACCGGGGAGCTGTTTTTT; cdr3_aa: CASSSLLAGTGELFF
d_call: -; v_call: TRBV18; j_call: TRBJ1-2; clone_size: -; cdr3_nt: TGTGCCAGCTCACCAACCATCTTATCCCCTACTAACTATGGCTACACCTTC; cdr3_aa: CASSPTILSPTNYGYTF
d_call: -; v_call: TRBV6-1; j_call: TRBJ1-3; clone_size: -; cdr3_nt: TGTGCCAGCAGTGAAAATAACTCTGGAAACACCATATATTTT; cdr3_aa: CASSENNSGNTIYF
d_call: -; v_call: TRBV28; j_call: TRBJ1-5; clone_size: -; cdr3_nt: TGTGCCAGCAGCAAGAGACAGAAAAATCAGCCCCAGCATTTT; cdr3_aa: CASSKRQKNQPQHF
d_call: TRBD1; v_call: TRBV4-3; j_call: TRBJ1-1; clone_size: -; cdr3_nt: TGCGCCAGCAGCCAAGAAGGGCGGGACAGTAAAGCTTTCTTT; cdr3_aa: CASSQEGRDSKAFF
d_call: TRBD1; v_call: TRBV29-1; j_call: TRBJ2-3; clone_size: -; cdr3_nt: TGCAGCGTTCTATCCGGGACAGAGATCACAGATACGCAGTATTTT; cdr3_aa: CSVLSGTEITDTQYF
d_call: -; v_call: TRBV5-1; j_call: TRBJ1-2; clone_size: -; cdr3_nt: TGCGCCACCCATCCCTCCGGGACAACGCATGGCTACACCTTC; cdr3_aa: CATHPSGTTHGYTF
d_call: TRBD1; v_call: TRBV18; j_call: TRBJ1-1; clone_size: -; cdr3_nt: TGTGCCAGCTCACCAGACAGGGCCGCTGAAGCTTTCTTT; cdr3_aa: CASSPDRAAEAFF
d_call: -; v_call: TRBV18; j_call: TRBJ2-6; clone_size: -; cdr3_nt: TGTGCCAGCTCACTCGCAATGCGCTCTGGGGCCAACGTCCTGACTTTC; cdr3_aa: CASSLAMRSGANVLTF
d_call: -; v_call: TRBV9; j_call: TRBJ1-6; clone_size: -; cdr3_nt: TGTGCCAGCAGCGATTGGGCCCCGGGGGGACCCCTCCACTTT; cdr3_aa: CASSDWAPGGPLHF
d_call: TRBD2; v_call: TRBV6-1; j_call: TRBJ2-1; clone_size: -; cdr3_nt: TGTGCCAGCAGTGAAAGCCTACTAGCGGGAGAATACAATGAGCAGTTCTTC; cdr3_aa: CASSESLLAGEYNEQFF
d_call: -; v_call: TRBV7-8; j_call: TRBJ2-6; clone_size: few; cdr3_nt: TGTGCCAGCTCTGGGAGAGGGGCCAACGTCCTGACTTTC; cdr3_aa: CASSGRGANVLTF
d_call: TRBD2; v_call: TRBV27; j_call: TRBJ2-3; clone_size: -; cdr3_nt: TGTGCCAGCAGTTTCGTGGGAGGGCCCGTAGATACGCAGTATTTT; cdr3_aa: CASSFVGGPVDTQYF
d_call: -; v_call: TRBV28; j_call: TRBJ2-7; clone_size: once; cdr3_nt: TGTGCCAGCAGACCCCGGTCCTACGAGCAGTACTTC; cdr3_aa: CASRPRSYEQYF
d_call: -; v_call: TRBV9; j_call: TRBJ1-2; clone_size: -; cdr3_nt: TGTGCCAGCAGCGTAGCTACGGGGAGGGTTAACTATGGCTACACCTTC; cdr3_aa: CASSVATGRVNYGYTF
d_call: -; v_call: TRBV29-1; j_call: TRBJ2-2; clone_size: -; cdr3_nt: TGCAGCGTTGAAGGGGCCGACACCGGGGAGCTGTTTTTT; cdr3_aa: CSVEGADTGELFF